This is a list of T cell receptor beta chains from one sample in a study of cytomegalovirus exposure and HLA in healthy donors. The protocol was immunoSEQ multiplex PCR, while the TCRdb copy is restricted to in-frame clones and leaves out a portion. The data contain approximately 210,000 clones, approximately 86% of them singletons. The sample comprised PBMCs. All receptors derive from a woman aged 18-29 years in good health and CMV-seronegative. CDR3s include the opening cysteine and the closing phenylalanine or tryptophan. A D gene is named only where the DNA matches it firmly. For some rows the clone size is stated as once, few or many, or as a class when expanded; others skip it.

V gene: TRBV7-2
D gene: TRBD1
clone size: .
J gene: TRBJ1-5
CDR3 DNA: TGTGCCAGCAGCTTGACAGGGGGTCAGCCCCAGCATTTT
CDR3 protein: CASSLTGGQPQHF

V gene: TRBV5-6
D gene: TRBD2
clone size: .
J gene: TRBJ2-7
CDR3 DNA: TGTGCCAGCGCTCGCGGGGGGCCCCACGAGCAGTACTTC
CDR3 protein: CASARGGPHEQYF

V gene: TRBV11-2
D gene: .
clone size: .
J gene: TRBJ2-1
CDR3 DNA: TGTGCCAGCAGCTTAGCGGGGGACCCAGGAGGGTTCTTC
CDR3 protein: CASSLAGDPGGFF

V gene: TRBV6-5
D gene: .
clone size: .
J gene: TRBJ2-5
CDR3 DNA: TGTGCCAGCAGCCGGGACTGGGGCGAGACCCAGTACTTC
CDR3 protein: CASSRDWGETQYF

V gene: TRBV7-2
D gene: TRBD2
clone size: .
J gene: TRBJ2-7
CDR3 DNA: TGTGCCAGCAGCTTCACCGGGACTAGCGGTTCCGGAGGCGAGCAGTACTTC
CDR3 protein: CASSFTGTSGSGGEQYF

V gene: TRBV7-6
D gene: TRBD2
clone size: .
J gene: TRBJ2-2
CDR3 DNA: TGTGCCAGCAGCTTTTTCGGGACTAGCGGGACTAACACCGGGGAGCTGTTTTTT
CDR3 protein: CASSFFGTSGTNTGELFF

V gene: TRBV11-3
D gene: TRBD2
clone size: .
J gene: TRBJ2-3
CDR3 DNA: TGTGCCAGCAGCACGCGGGGGGGAGGCACAGATACGCAGTATTTT
CDR3 protein: CASSTRGGGTDTQYF

V gene: TRBV5-1
D gene: TRBD2
clone size: .
J gene: TRBJ2-7
CDR3 DNA: TGCGCCAGCAGCTCAGGGACTAGCGGAACCTACGAGCAGTACTTC
CDR3 protein: CASSSGTSGTYEQYF

V gene: TRBV10-3
D gene: TRBD1
clone size: .
J gene: TRBJ2-3
CDR3 DNA: TGTGCCATCATCGAGACCACCCTCCGGGACAGGGATACGCAGTATTTT
CDR3 protein: CAIIETTLRDRDTQYF

V gene: TRBV18
D gene: .
clone size: .
J gene: TRBJ1-2
CDR3 DNA: TGTGCCAGCTCACCGAGCGGGGATGGCTACACCTTC
CDR3 protein: CASSPSGDGYTF

V gene: TRBV6-1
D gene: .
clone size: .
J gene: TRBJ1-2
CDR3 DNA: TGTGCCAGCAGCCCCTCGGGTTTCCGTATATTCTACACCTTC
CDR3 protein: CASSPSGFRIFYTF

V gene: TRBV7-2
D gene: .
clone size: .
J gene: TRBJ2-7
CDR3 DNA: TGTGCCAGCAGCTTATCACGGGGCTACGAGCAGTACTTC
CDR3 protein: CASSLSRGYEQYF

V gene: TRBV12-5
D gene: TRBD1
clone size: .
J gene: TRBJ1-5
CDR3 DNA: TGTGCTAGTGGTTCCACAGGGGGGAGCAATCAGCCCCAGCATTTT
CDR3 protein: CASGSTGGSNQPQHF

V gene: TRBV11-2
D gene: .
clone size: .
J gene: TRBJ2-7
CDR3 DNA: TGTGCCAGCAGCAACAGTAGGGGCTCCTACGAGCAGTACTTC
CDR3 protein: CASSNSRGSYEQYF

V gene: TRBV18
D gene: TRBD1
clone size: once
J gene: TRBJ2-4
CDR3 DNA: TGTGCCAGCTCACCTGGGACAGGGCTAGCCAAAAACATTCAGTACTTC
CDR3 protein: CASSPGTGLAKNIQYF

V gene: TRBV5-1
D gene: .
clone size: .
J gene: TRBJ1-1
CDR3 DNA: TGCGCCAGCAGCCCAAAGGGGATGAACACTGAAGCTTTCTTT
CDR3 protein: CASSPKGMNTEAFF

V gene: TRBV19
D gene: TRBD2
clone size: .
J gene: TRBJ2-1
CDR3 DNA: TGTGCCAGTAGTATAGAGGCCAGACTAGCCTCCTACAATGAGCAGTTCTTC
CDR3 protein: CASSIEARLASYNEQFF

V gene: TRBV4-2
D gene: TRBD2
clone size: .
J gene: TRBJ2-1
CDR3 DNA: TGTGCCAGCAGCCGAGAATTAGCCGGACTAGCGGGGGCCCAGGGGGAGCAGTTCTTC
CDR3 protein: CASSRELAGLAGAQGEQFF

V gene: TRBV5-1
D gene: .
clone size: .
J gene: TRBJ2-7
CDR3 DNA: TGCGCCAGCAGCCCGCAGGGGTCCGAGCAGTACTTC
CDR3 protein: CASSPQGSEQYF

V gene: TRBV7-9
D gene: .
clone size: .
J gene: TRBJ1-2
CDR3 DNA: TGTGCCAGCAGCCCGGCGGAGGTTGGTGAGGGCTACACCTTC
CDR3 protein: CASSPAEVGEGYTF

V gene: TRBV4-2
D gene: TRBD1
clone size: .
J gene: TRBJ1-6
CDR3 DNA: TGTGCCAGCACCCAACGGGACAGCTATAATTCACCCCTCCACTTT
CDR3 protein: CASTQRDSYNSPLHF

V gene: TRBV29-1
D gene: .
clone size: .
J gene: TRBJ1-2
CDR3 DNA: TGCAGCGTTCTGGACATTCGTAACTATGGCTACACCTTC
CDR3 protein: CSVLDIRNYGYTF

V gene: TRBV11-3
D gene: .
clone size: once
J gene: TRBJ2-1
CDR3 DNA: TGTGCCAGCAGCTTACAGGGGAATGAGCAGTTCTTC
CDR3 protein: CASSLQGNEQFF

V gene: TRBV7-8
D gene: TRBD1
clone size: .
J gene: TRBJ2-7
CDR3 DNA: TGTGCCAGCAGCCTAAGGGACAGGGGACTCCCCTACGAGCAGTACTTC
CDR3 protein: CASSLRDRGLPYEQYF

V gene: TRBV5-1
D gene: TRBD2
clone size: once
J gene: TRBJ2-1
CDR3 DNA: TGCGCCAGCAGCTTGGCTAGCGGGGGTAACAATGAGCAGTTCTTC
CDR3 protein: CASSLASGGNNEQFF

V gene: TRBV6-5
D gene: TRBD2
clone size: once
J gene: TRBJ2-7
CDR3 DNA: TGTGCCAGCAGTTCCATTAGCGGGGCCTCCTACGAGCAGTACTTC
CDR3 protein: CASSSISGASYEQYF

V gene: TRBV14
D gene: .
clone size: .
J gene: TRBJ1-1
CDR3 DNA: TGTGCCAGCAGCCACCTATCGGGAATGAACACTGAAGCTTTCTTT
CDR3 protein: CASSHLSGMNTEAFF

V gene: TRBV11-3
D gene: .
clone size: .
J gene: TRBJ1-5
CDR3 DNA: TGTGCCAGCAGCCCCGGGGTGGTGGGTCAGCCCCAGCATTTT
CDR3 protein: CASSPGVVGQPQHF

V gene: TRBV9
D gene: .
clone size: .
J gene: TRBJ1-6
CDR3 DNA: TGTGCCAGCAGCGTAGCCAGGGGAAATTCACCCCTCCACTTT
CDR3 protein: CASSVARGNSPLHF

V gene: TRBV6-5
D gene: TRBD1
clone size: .
J gene: TRBJ2-5
CDR3 DNA: TGTGCCAGCAGCCGGACAGGGAACTTGGAGACCCAGTACTTC
CDR3 protein: CASSRTGNLETQYF

V gene: TRBV7-2
D gene: .
clone size: .
J gene: TRBJ2-3
CDR3 DNA: TGTGCCAGCAGCTCTGCGCCAGATACGCAGTATTTT
CDR3 protein: CASSSAPDTQYF